This passage covers 22 T cell receptor beta chains from one sample sequenced in a study of beta chain features in type 1 diabetes. Reverse transcribing all isolated RNA meant expressed TCRB transcripts were sequenced. Sequencing was performed with immunoSEQ multiplex PCR; in TCRdb, only in-frame clones are kept and a portion is missing. The sample has 65,000 to 100,000 clones; roughly a third are singletons. Sequenced material: stem cell memory CD4+ T cells from blood. These TCRs come from a young woman in good health.

This clone showed up just a few times. The chain uses TRBV5-1 and TRBJ1-4; 9 positions match TRBD1. V lost 4 bases and J lost 7; bases outside the gene matches: 17. Germline CDR1 and CDR2: SGHRS and YFSETQ. The CDR3 length is 18 residues. CDR3 in amino acids: CASSDGPPRDRVGEKLFF. The CDR3 region has the DNA TGCGCCAGCAGCGACGGCCCTCCCCGGGACAGGGTGGGTGAAAAACTGTTTTTT.

V and J are TRBV7-2 and TRBJ1-5, with D maybe TRBD1 (5 bases). Germline V lookup: CDR1 SGHTA, CDR2 FQGNSA. The CDR3 is 13 amino acids. Trimming left V 2 bases short and J 5 bases short, with 7 bases between. CDR3 in amino acids: CASSLSRDQPQHF. Here the CDR3 DNA reads TGTGCCAGCAGCTTATCCAGGGATCAGCCCCAGCATTTT. Using reference TRBV7-2 and TRBJ1-5 for the parts outside the CDR3, the full variable domain is GAGVSQSPSNKVTEKGKDVELRCDPISGHTALYWYRQSLGQGLEFLIYFQGNSAPDKSGLPSDRFSAERTGGSVSTLTIQRTQQEDSAVYLCASSLSRDQPQHFGDGTRLSIL.

The table lists this clone with a few counts. The genes are TRBV7-2 and TRBJ2-6; D gene ambiguous. The CDR3 contains 15 residues. Germline CDR1 SGHTA, CDR2 FQGNSA. Trimming stripped 1 base from V and 2 bases from J, with 6 bases between. CDR3 sequence: CASSLDLAGANVLTF. The CDR3 DNA reads as TGTGCCAGCAGCTTAGACTTAGCTGGGGCCAACGTCCTGACTTTC.

This clone has only one observation. The chain couples TRBV20-1 to TRBJ1-2; D might be TRBD1 (5 bases). V lost 6 bases to trimming and J lost 2 bases, with 7 bases between them. The germline gives CDR1 DFQATT, CDR2 SNEGSKA (reference sequence). The CDR3 is 11 amino acids. The CDR3 DNA follows: TGCAGTGCCGCAGGGAACTATGGCTACACCTTC. Protein product: CSAAGNYGYTF.

The chain is built from TRBV5-1 and TRBJ2-1; 12 bases agree with TRBD2. Germline V gene sequence: CDR1 SGHRS, CDR2 YFSETQ. This CDR3 has 19 residues. Trimming at V came to 4 bases and at J to 0 bases, leaving 11 bases not matched to a gene. The chain's CDR3 is CASSPHTSGRTSSYNEQFF. The CDR3 DNA reads TGCGCCAGCAGCCCTCACACTAGCGGGAGGACCAGCTCCTACAATGAGCAGTTCTTC.

The sample holds a few counts of this clone. The chain employs TRBV15 and TRBJ1-2; the D gene is possibly TRBD1 (5 bases). CDR1 is LNHNV, CDR2 YYDKDF, per germline (reference sequence). The CDR3 is 14 residues long. Trimming took off 0 bases at V and 8 bases at J, with 13 bases between the two ends. CDR3 bases: TGTGCCACCAGCAGAGAGGGGGGGGAAGGCGGCTACACCTTC. It translates to CATSREGGEGGYTF.

V is TRBV7-2 and J is TRBJ1-2; 8 positions agree with TRBD1. The V and J ends lost 5 bases and 7 bases, in that order; junction bases with no gene match: 9. This CDR3 is built from 14 residues. Germline CDR1 SGHTA, CDR2 FQGNSA. The DNA for the CDR3 is TGTGCCAGCAGCCCAAGCGCAGGGGGCCGTGGCTACACCTTC. It is translated as CASSPSAGGRGYTF.

This rearrangement joins TRBV2 to TRBJ2-4; 7 bases are shared with TRBD1. With V trimmed by 5 bases and J by 1 base, 11 bases remained unmatched. The CDR3 is made up of 17 amino acids. CDR1 and CDR2 from the germline V gene are SNHLY and FYNNEI. The chain's CDR3 is CASSHRGPLSAKNIQYF. CDR3 nucleotide sequence: TGTGCCAGCAGTCACAGGGGACCTCTATCGGCCAAAAACATTCAGTACTTC.

The V and J genes are TRBV5-6 and TRBJ1-1; perhaps TRBD1 as D (5 bases). The CDR3 is made up of 14 amino acids. CDR1 is SGHDT and CDR2 is YYEEEE in the germline V gene. V lost 1 base and J 5 bases, leaving 12 bases between the germline ends. The CDR3 nucleotides read TGTGCCAGCAGCTTGTTGAAGGGGCGAACTGAAGCTTTCTTT. Protein product: CASSLLKGRTEAFF.

The V gene is TRBV18, the J gene TRBJ2-5; D is perhaps TRBD2 (6 bases). Looked up from germline, CDR1 is KGHSH and CDR2 is LQKENI. Trimming left V 2 bases short and J 2 bases short, with 9 bases between. The CDR3 loop spans 14 amino acids. CDR3 nucleotide sequence: TGTGCCAGCTCACCAAGGAGGGAACAAGAGACCCAGTACTTC. Amino acid sequence: CASSPRREQETQYF.

J is TRBJ2-2 and V is TRBV27; TRBD2 agrees at 10 bases. V shed 3 bases, J shed 1 base, and the junction held 5 bases outside the gene matches. Looked up from germline, CDR1 is MNHEY and CDR2 is SMNVEV (reference sequence). This CDR3 spans 17 amino acids. CDR3 nucleotide sequence: TGTGCCAGCAGTTTGGTACTAGCGGGGAGGAACACCGGGGAGCTGTTTTTT. Translation gives CASSLVLAGRNTGELFF.

The chain links TRBV19 to TRBJ1-2, with a tentative D call TRBD1 (5 bases). This CDR3 contains 15 residues. V lost 3 bases, J lost 4 bases, and 15 bases lay in between. Germline-derived CDR1 and CDR2 are LNHDA and SQIVND (reference sequence). This chain's CDR3 is CASSMGTRGGYGYTF. CDR3 nucleotide sequence: TGTGCCAGTAGTATGGGGACGCGGGGGGGCTATGGCTACACCTTC.

The chain uses TRBV4-3 and TRBJ2-7, with TRBD1 identical over 11 bases. Germline V gives CDR1 LGHNA, CDR2 YSLEER. The CDR3 spans 16 residues. V lost 2 bases and J lost 5; bases outside the gene matches: 8. For the CDR3, the DNA is TGCGCCAGCAGCCAAACCCCGGGACAGGGGGTCCACGAGCAGTACTTC. Protein sequence: CASSQTPGQGVHEQYF.

The chain employs TRBV6-4 and TRBJ2-1, with D tentatively TRBD1 (6 bases). This CDR3 has 14 residues. Trimming took off 3 bases at V and 7 bases at J, with 13 bases between the two ends. Per the germline V gene, CDR1 is MRHNA and CDR2 is SNTAGT. In nucleotides, the CDR3 is TGTGCCAGCAGTGAACAGGGATATGGGAATGAGCAGTTCTTC. Amino acids: CASSEQGYGNEQFF.

The chain employs TRBV5-1 and TRBJ1-1, with D perhaps TRBD1 (5 bases). This CDR3 has 16 amino acids. The germline V gene encodes CDR1 SGHRS and CDR2 YFSETQ. V dropped 2 bases and J dropped 2 bases, with 16 bases sitting between them. The CDR3 coding sequence is TGCGCCAGCAGCTTATTAACGACAGTCGAAAACACTGAAGCTTTCTTT. Its protein is CASSLLTTVENTEAFF.

This rearrangement joins TRBV7-8 to TRBJ2-1; a weak D match, TRBD2 (6 bases). V was trimmed by 4 bases and J by 4 bases, leaving 14 bases between them. Germline-derived CDR1 and CDR2 are SGHVS and FQNEAQ. CDR3 length: 15 amino acids. CDR3 sequence reads: CASSSPGTVYNEQFF. The CDR3 bases are TGTGCCAGCAGCTCGCCCGGGACTGTGTACAATGAGCAGTTCTTC.

This chain connects TRBV6-5 to TRBJ1-1, with TRBD1 identical over 8 bases. The CDR3 is 12 residues long. Germline V gene lookup returns CDR1 MNHEY and CDR2 SVGAGI. With 5 bases clipped from V and 11 bases from J, the junction kept 7 bases outside the gene matches. CDR3 nucleotides: TGTGCCAGCAGTCCCGGACAGGGTCTGGCTTTCTTT. Its protein product is CASSPGQGLAFF.

This clone was counted between two and nine times. The chain is built from TRBV14 and TRBJ1-5; 10 positions match TRBD1. CDR3 length: 15 amino acids. V dropped 4 bases and J dropped 7; count of bases not matched to a gene: 7. The germline gives CDR1 SGHDN, CDR2 FVKESK. CDR3 loop: CASSLLTGGGQPQHF. In DNA, the CDR3 is TGTGCCAGCAGCCTTCTGACAGGGGGCGGACAGCCCCAGCATTTT.

J is TRBJ2-7 and V is TRBV5-1; 8 bases map to TRBD1. Germline CDR1 reads SGHRS; CDR2 reads YFSETQ. The J segment lost 6 bases and the V segment lost 3 bases, leaving 5 bases of the junction unmatched. The CDR3 is 13 amino acids. In DNA form, the CDR3 reads TGCGCCAGCAGCTCCACGACAGGGGCCGAGCAGTACTTC. This translates into CASSSTTGAEQYF.

This clone appeared a few times. The chain links TRBV9 to TRBJ2-7; D might be TRBD2 (5 bases). Looked up from germline, CDR1 is SGDLS and CDR2 is YYNGEE. The CDR3 is 16 residues long. The V end lost 3 bases, the J end lost 2 bases, and 18 bases lay between the germline ends. The CDR3 DNA follows: TGTGCCAGCAGCGAGGAGCCTAGGACTCCAGCCTACGAGCAGTACTTC. It translates to CASSEEPRTPAYEQYF.

The chain carries TRBV19 and TRBJ1-2; D remains ambiguous. The V gene's germline CDR1 is LNHDA and CDR2 SQIVND (reference sequence). Trimming took 6 bases from V and 4 from J, leaving 9 bases between them. The CDR3 sequence is 12 residues long. The CDR3 region is CASSLGGYGYTF. CDR3 coding DNA: TGTGCCAGTAGCCTGGGAGGCTATGGCTACACCTTC.

The chain uses TRBV28 and TRBJ1-1; 9 nucleotides agree with TRBD1. The CDR3 is 15 residues long. J gave up 5 bases and V 6 bases, and 10 bases lay outside the gene matches. Germline V gives CDR1 MDHEN, CDR2 SYDVKM. The CDR3 here is CASRSQGALGTEAFF. The CDR3 DNA sequence: TGTGCCAGCAGATCACAGGGGGCGCTGGGGACTGAAGCTTTCTTT. The full variable domain, its missing parts supplied by reference TRBV28 and TRBJ1-1, is DVKVTQSSRYLVKRTGEKVFLECVQDMDHENMFWYRQDPGLGLRLIYFSYDVKMKEKGDIPEGYSVSREKKERFSLILESASTNQTSMYLCASRSQGALGTEAFFGQGTRLTVV.